These 31 T cell receptor beta chains came from one sample sequenced in a study of T cell responses to AZD1222 COVID-19 vaccine. The method was immunoSEQ multiplex PCR; TCRdb's version includes in-frame clones alone and lacks a portion of them. The data contain some 150,000 clones, around 88% of them seen just once; the ten biggest clones take up under 2.5%. The sequences come from peripheral blood, collected on day 0 of AZD1222 vaccination. The receptor set was obtained from an adult in good health.

This clone has more than one count but fewer than ten. The chain recombines TRBV9 with TRBJ2-1; D unclear. Germline V CDR1 and CDR2: SGDLS, YYNGEE. The germline V and J ends were trimmed by 1 base and 9 bases, with 8 bases remaining between them. This CDR3 has 12 residues. CDR3 DNA sequence: TGTGCCAGCAGCGTAACAGACGGTGAGCAGTTCTTC. This gives the protein CASSVTDGEQFF.

V usage is TRBV6-5 and J usage is TRBJ1-5, with D perhaps matching TRBD1 (6 bases). Trimming took 10 bases from V and 0 from J, leaving 7 bases between them. CDR1 and CDR2 (germline): MNHEY, SVGAGI. This CDR3 region has 12 residues. The CDR3 bases are TGTGCCACACAGGGTAGCAATCAGCCCCAGCATTTT. Its translation is CATQGSNQPQHF.

The chain is built from TRBV30 and TRBJ1-1, with D maybe TRBD1 (6 bases). The ends were cut back, 0 bases at V and 2 bases at J, with 19 bases in the middle. Per germline, CDR1 GTSNPN and CDR2 SVGIG (reference sequence). The CDR3 runs 17 residues. CDR3 DNA: TGTGCCTGGAGTGTCCGGGGGGCGAGGACCCAAAACACTGAAGCTTTCTTT. This encodes CAWSVRGARTQNTEAFF.

This clone is a singleton in its sample. The genes are TRBV18 and TRBJ2-3; 7 bases align to TRBD1. V shed 0 bases and J 1 base; nucleotides not matched to a gene: 7. In germline, CDR1 is KGHSH, CDR2 LQKENI. This CDR3 is 17 amino acids long. CDR3 DNA: TGTGCCAGCTCACCACCCACAGGGGCTAGGGGCACAGATACGCAGTATTTT. Translation gives CASSPPTGARGTDTQYF.

As concerns this clone: A read error may produce the germline difference seen at one junction end. This chain connects TRBV19 to TRBJ1-5; D is perhaps TRBD1 (6 bases). In germline, CDR1 is LNHDA, CDR2 SQIVND (reference sequence). CDR3 length: 14 residues. The CDR3 loop reads CASSIGSVGTRVNF. CDR3 nucleotides: TGTGCCAGTAGTATAGGGAGCGTCGGGACAAGAGTGAATTTT.

This clone has only a few counts. The chain recombines TRBV7-2 with TRBJ2-7, with D possibly called TRBD1 or TRBD2 (5 bases each). Germline V CDR1 and CDR2: SGHTA, FQGNSA. This CDR3 spans 15 amino acids. The V end lost 1 base, the J end lost 3 bases, and 13 bases lay between the germline ends. The CDR3 here is CASSLEYGGIYEQYF. The CDR3 DNA reads TGTGCCAGCAGCTTAGAATATGGGGGTATCTACGAGCAGTACTTC.

This rearrangement joins TRBV7-8 to TRBJ2-5, with a possible D match to TRBD2 (5 bases). The CDR3 loop spans 14 amino acids. The V end lost 5 bases, the J end lost 2 bases, and 12 bases lay between the germline ends. Germline V gene data show CDR1 as SGHVS and CDR2 as FQNEAQ. CDR3 sequence reads: CASSRGRTQETQYF. Written as DNA, the CDR3 is TGTGCCAGCAGCCGCGGACGGACTCAAGAGACCCAGTACTTC.

The rearrangement links TRBV21-1 to TRBJ1-2; the table's D call, TRBD1, has no DNA check behind it. TRBV21-1 counts as a pseudogene. This CDR3 spans 15 amino acids. In DNA, the CDR3 is TGTGCCAGCAGCAAAGTCCGGGACAGGGAAGGAGGCTACACCTTC. This sequence encodes CASSKVRDREGGYTF.

Comments on this clone: An end of the junction does not agree with germline; a read error may underlie this. The V and J genes are TRBV7-2 and TRBJ1-1, with no clear D. This CDR3 spans 12 amino acids. Looked up from germline, CDR1 is SGHTA and CDR2 is FQGNSA. CDR3: CASSPRGTEVFF. The CDR3 region has the DNA TGTGCCAGCAGCCCAAGAGGCACTGAAGTTTTCTTT.

The gene calls are TRBV24-1 and TRBJ2-7; D perhaps matches TRBD1 (6 bases). CDR3 size: 16 residues. CDR1 is KGHDR and CDR2 is SFDVKD in the germline V gene. Between the trimmed V and J ends, which lost 0 bases and 3 bases, there was a span of 14 bases. The CDR3 bases are TGTGCCACCAGTGATTTGACAGGGCCTAGAAACTACGAGCAGTACTTC. Protein: CATSDLTGPRNYEQYF.

This clone appeared a single time. This chain links TRBV6-5 with TRBJ2-7, with TRBD1 matching over 7 bases. There are 14 residues in the CDR3. Germline trimming cut 2 bases from V and 4 bases from J; bases unmatched to any gene: 5. Germline V gene lookup returns CDR1 MNHEY and CDR2 SVGAGI. CDR3 nucleotide sequence: TGTGCCAGCAGTTACGGGACAGAGTATTACGAGCAGTACTTC. Translating gives CASSYGTEYYEQYF.

The chain is built from TRBV2 and TRBJ2-1; the D call may be TRBD1 or TRBD2 (6 bases each). Per germline, CDR1 SNHLY and CDR2 FYNNEI. Trimming stripped 2 bases from V and 10 bases from J, with 9 bases between. The CDR3 totals 12 residues. Here the CDR3 reads CASSEMGGEQFF. The CDR3 region has the DNA TGTGCCAGCAGTGAAATGGGGGGCGAGCAGTTCTTC.

This chain connects TRBV6-6 to TRBJ1-2, with TRBD1 matching over 7 bases. The CDR3 is 15 amino acids. V shed 6 bases and J 6 bases; nucleotides not matched to a gene: 13. Germline V CDR1 and CDR2: MNHNY, SVGAGI (reference sequence). The DNA for the CDR3 is TGTGCCAGCAGGAGAGTCAACAGGGGAGTGGATGGCTACACCTTC. Its protein product is CASRRVNRGVDGYTF.

The V gene is TRBV7-9, the J gene TRBJ1-6, with D tentatively TRBD1 (6 bases). Germline loops: CDR1 SEHNR, CDR2 FQNEAQ (reference sequence). V was trimmed by 0 bases and J by 9 bases, leaving 9 bases between them. The CDR3 is made up of 14 amino acids. The CDR3 nucleotides read TGTGCCAGCAGCTTAGCCCAGGGGACTTCACCCCTCCACTTT. As protein: CASSLAQGTSPLHF.

The chain couples TRBV7-2 to TRBJ1-2; unclear D gene. With 2 bases removed from V and 3 bases from J, the gap between germline ends came to 13 bases. There are 15 residues in the CDR3. CDR1 is SGHTA, CDR2 FQGNSA, per germline. CDR3 residues: CASSLSGKRDYGYTF. In nucleotides, the CDR3 is TGTGCCAGCAGCTTATCAGGTAAGAGGGACTATGGCTACACCTTC.

This CDR3 reads CASSLLFGPQETQYF. CDR3 bases: TGTGCCAGCAGCCTGTTGTTCGGGCCCCAAGAGACCCAGTACTTC. The chain joins TRBV6-5 to TRBJ2-5; D not resolved. The CDR3 is made up of 15 amino acids. Trimming shortened V by 6 bases and J by 1 base, and 15 bases separated the two germline ends. In germline, CDR1 is MNHEY, CDR2 SVGAGI.

This chain links TRBV21-1 with TRBJ1-5; TRBD1 is the table's D call and was not checked against the DNA. TRBV21-1 constitutes a pseudogene. The CDR3 covers 15 residues. The CDR3 here is CASSKTWARNQPQHF. DNA for the CDR3: TGTGCCAGCAGCAAAACTTGGGCGCGCAATCAGCCCCAGCATTTT.

This clone was counted once. This sequence joins TRBV4-1 and TRBJ2-5, with TRBD1 matching over 7 bases. CDR3 length: 15 residues. Germline CDR1 and CDR2: MGHRA and YSYEKL. Trimming took 1 base from V and 5 from J; bases not matched to a gene: 7. The CDR3 sequence: CASSQGVRGRETQYF. The CDR3 DNA is TGCGCCAGCAGCCAAGGAGTAAGGGGGCGTGAGACCCAGTACTTC.

This sequence joins TRBV27 and TRBJ2-7; 8 bases match TRBD2. With V trimmed by 0 bases and J by 6 bases, 7 bases remained unmatched. Germline CDR1 and CDR2: MNHEY and SMNVEV (reference sequence). CDR3 size: 15 residues. The CDR3 is CASSLSPSGSGEQYF. CDR3 sequence (DNA): TGTGCCAGCAGTTTATCCCCCAGCGGGAGTGGCGAGCAGTACTTC.

The V and J genes are TRBV27 and TRBJ2-7; 9 nucleotides match TRBD2. Losses at the gene ends were 1 base for V and 2 bases for J; bases not matched to a gene: 6. Germline V gene lookup returns CDR1 MNHEY and CDR2 SMNVEV (reference sequence). The CDR3 sequence is 16 residues long. The CDR3 region is CASSLLRGREPYEQYF. CDR3 DNA sequence: TGTGCCAGCAGTTTATTACGCGGGAGGGAACCCTACGAGCAGTACTTC.

J is TRBJ1-2 and V is TRBV27; TRBD1 matches at 7 bases. Trimming at V came to 2 bases and at J to 4 bases, leaving 7 bases not matched to a gene. Germline CDR1 MNHEY, CDR2 SMNVEV (reference sequence). This CDR3 has 15 residues. The CDR3 is CASSLLPGQTYGYTF. CDR3 nucleotide sequence: TGTGCCAGCAGTTTACTTCCGGGACAGACCTATGGCTACACCTTC.

This clone was detected once. The rearrangement uses TRBV19 and TRBJ1-1; D is uncertain. Trimming shortened V by 3 bases and J by 3 bases, and 11 bases separated the two germline ends. In germline, CDR1 is LNHDA, CDR2 SQIVND (reference sequence). This CDR3 is built from 14 residues. CDR3 region: CASSIGGKHTEAFF. The CDR3 DNA is TGTGCCAGTAGTATTGGAGGGAAACACACTGAAGCTTTCTTT. Together with reference TRBV19 and TRBJ1-1, the CDR3 gives the full variable domain: DGGITQSPKYLFRKEGQNVTLSCEQNLNHDAMYWYRQDPGQGLRLIYYSQIVNDFQKGDIAEGYSVSREKKESFPLTVTSAQKNPTAFYLCASSIGGKHTEAFFGQGTRLTVV.

This chain uses TRBV15 with TRBJ1-6; the D is unclear. CDR3 size: 18 residues. Trimming removed 3 bases from V and 1 base from J, with 16 bases in between. Germline loops: CDR1 LNHNV, CDR2 YYDKDF (reference sequence). The CDR3 protein is CATSRHMTAASYNSPLHF. The CDR3 DNA sequence: TGTGCCACCAGCAGGCACATGACGGCCGCGTCCTATAATTCACCCCTCCACTTT.

The chain employs TRBV10-3 and TRBJ2-7; 7 positions agree with TRBD2. The V gene end was trimmed by 0 bases and the J gene end by 7 bases; junction bases not matched to a gene: 9. The CDR3 is 15 residues long. CDR1 is ENHRY, CDR2 SYGVKD, per germline. CDR3 nucleotides: TGTGCCATCAGTGAGTCTGGAACGGGGGGTCGGGAGCAGTACTTC. It is translated as CAISESGTGGREQYF.

V and J are TRBV20-1 and TRBJ1-1; D gene uncertain. The CDR3 is 9 amino acids. Trimming took 7 bases from V and 6 from J, leaving 6 bases between them. The germline V gene encodes CDR1 DFQATT and CDR2 SNEGSKA (reference sequence). This chain's CDR3 is CSDSPEAFF. CDR3 bases: TGCAGTGATAGTCCTGAAGCTTTCTTT.

V gene TRBV11-2 combines with J gene TRBJ2-7, with 9 nucleotides matching TRBD2. CDR1 is SGHAT and CDR2 is FQNNGV in the germline V gene. V lost 6 bases and J lost 3; bases outside the gene matches: 9. The CDR3 loop spans 15 amino acids. CDR3 amino acids: CASRPDGTSLYEQYF. CDR3 in DNA: TGTGCCAGCAGGCCAGACGGGACTAGCCTCTACGAGCAGTACTTC.

The chain couples TRBV9 to TRBJ2-3; D uncertain. This CDR3 has 13 residues. V shed 0 bases and J shed 4 bases, with 6 bases lying between them. CDR1 and CDR2 (germline): SGDLS, YYNGEE. CDR3: CASSVASPDTQYF. The CDR3 region has the DNA TGTGCCAGCAGCGTAGCATCCCCAGATACGCAGTATTTT.

The chain's CDR3 is CASSLDLAGGIDTQYF. CDR3 DNA sequence: TGTGCCAGCAGCTTAGATCTAGCGGGAGGGATAGATACGCAGTATTTT. The chain uses TRBV11-2 and TRBJ2-3, with 12 positions matching TRBD2. This CDR3 region has 16 residues. CDR1 SGHAT and CDR2 FQNNGV come from the germline V gene. The ends lost 0 bases at V and 5 bases at J; junction bases unmatched: 3.

This clone was seen once. CDR3 sequence: CASRTSSYEQYF. The CDR3 bases are TGTGCCAGCCGGACTAGTAGCTACGAGCAGTACTTC. The V and J genes are TRBV28 and TRBJ2-7, with TRBD2 matching 7 bases. The CDR3 runs 12 residues. Germline V gene data show CDR1 as MDHEN and CDR2 as SYDVKM. After removal of 8 bases from V and 3 bases from J, the junction contained 4 bases not matched to a gene.

This sequence joins TRBV5-1 and TRBJ2-2; weak D call: TRBD1 (5 bases). V dropped 4 bases and J dropped 4 bases, with 11 bases sitting between them. Germline loops: CDR1 SGHRS, CDR2 YFSETQ. There are 14 residues in the CDR3. The CDR3 sequence is CASSRPQGTGELFF. The DNA of the CDR3 is TGCGCCAGCAGCCGCCCCCAGGGCACCGGGGAGCTGTTTTTT.

The chain has TRBV30 and TRBJ1-6, with TRBD1 matching over 10 bases. Germline V gives CDR1 GTSNPN, CDR2 SVGIG (reference sequence). The ends lost 4 bases at V and 6 bases at J; junction bases unmatched: 6. The CDR3 contains 15 residues. CDR3 region: CAWTYGQGVNSPLHF. DNA of the CDR3: TGTGCCTGGACTTACGGACAGGGGGTTAATTCACCCCTCCACTTT.